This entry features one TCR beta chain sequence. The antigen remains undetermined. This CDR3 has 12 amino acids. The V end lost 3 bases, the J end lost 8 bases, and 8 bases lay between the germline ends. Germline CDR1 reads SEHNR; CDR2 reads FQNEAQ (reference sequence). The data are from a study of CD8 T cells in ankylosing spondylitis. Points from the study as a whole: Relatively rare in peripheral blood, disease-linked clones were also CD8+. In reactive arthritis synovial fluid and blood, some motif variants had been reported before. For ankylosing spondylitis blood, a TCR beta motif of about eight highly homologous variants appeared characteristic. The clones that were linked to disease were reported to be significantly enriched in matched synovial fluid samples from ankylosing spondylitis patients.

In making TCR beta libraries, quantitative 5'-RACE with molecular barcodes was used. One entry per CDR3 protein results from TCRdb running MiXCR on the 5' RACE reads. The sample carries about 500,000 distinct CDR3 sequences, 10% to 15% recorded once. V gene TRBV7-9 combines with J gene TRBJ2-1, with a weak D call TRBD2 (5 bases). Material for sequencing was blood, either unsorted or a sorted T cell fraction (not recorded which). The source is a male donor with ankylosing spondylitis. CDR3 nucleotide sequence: TGTGCCAGCAGCTTCGAGGGCCATGAGCAGTTCTTC. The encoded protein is CASSFEGHEQFF. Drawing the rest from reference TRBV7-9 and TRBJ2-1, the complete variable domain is DTGVSQNPRHKITKRGQNVTFRCDPISEHNRLYWYRQTLGQGPEFLTYFQNEAQLEKSRLLSDRFSAERPKGSFSTLEIQRTEQGDSAMYLCASSFEGHEQFFGPGTRLTVL.